Following are 29 T cell receptor beta chains from one sample sequenced in a study of blood T cell repertoires in COVID-19. Here immunoSEQ multiplex PCR was the method, and the copy in TCRdb shows in-frame clones only, minus some. There are just over 300,000 clones in the sample; roughly 86% occur only once, and around 8.9% lies in the top ten. The sample was PBMCs or T cells enriched from blood (not recorded which). The receptors derive from a woman aged 18-29 years who had recovered from COVID-19.

This sequence joins TRBV29-1 and TRBJ1-1; possibly TRBD1 for D (6 bases). Trimming pared 8 bases from V and 6 bases from J, leaving 16 bases between. The CDR3 has 12 amino acids. Germline CDR1 is SQVTM and CDR2 is ANQGSEA. The CDR3 region is CSFGQMSSEAFF. CDR3 nucleotide sequence: TGCAGCTTTGGACAGATGAGCTCTGAAGCTTTCTTT.

V and J are TRBV28 and TRBJ2-4; perhaps TRBD1 as D (5 bases). CDR1 is MDHEN and CDR2 is SYDVKM in the germline V gene. V was clipped by 4 bases and J by 0 bases, with 10 bases between them. This CDR3 comprises 15 residues. This chain's CDR3 is CASSSDRVAKNIQYF. For the CDR3, the DNA is TGTGCCAGCAGTTCCGACAGAGTAGCCAAAAACATTCAGTACTTC.

V gene TRBV2 combines with J gene TRBJ1-1, with a tentative D call TRBD1 (6 bases). The CDR3 has 17 amino acids. V lost 6 bases and J lost 0, with 20 bases in between. Germline CDR1 SNHLY, CDR2 FYNNEI. This CDR3 is CASSSSQGRLMNTEAFF. For the CDR3, the DNA is TGTGCCAGCAGCTCCTCTCAGGGGCGACTTATGAACACTGAAGCTTTCTTT.

This clone occurred a few times. The chain links TRBV18 to TRBJ1-5; possibly TRBD1 for D (6 bases). The CDR3 contains 19 residues. Germline V gene sequence: CDR1 KGHSH, CDR2 LQKENI. Deletions cut 5 bases from V and 0 bases from J, with 23 bases between. Here the CDR3 DNA reads TGTGCCAGCTCATCTTTGGGAATGAGGACAGTTCATAGCAATCAGCCCCAGCATTTT. The encoded protein is CASSSLGMRTVHSNQPQHF. Variable domain in full (rest from reference TRBV18 and TRBJ1-5): NAGVMQNPRHLVRRRGQEARLRCSPMKGHSHVYWYRQLPEEGLKFMVYLQKENIIDESGMPKERFSAEFPKEGPSILRIQQVVRGDSAAYFCASSSLGMRTVHSNQPQHFGDGTRLSIL.

The chain is built from TRBV5-8 and TRBJ1-5; 7 positions match TRBD1. Germline loops: CDR1 SGHTS, CDR2 YDEGEE. V was clipped by 1 base and J by 4 bases; unmatched bases: 5. The CDR3 spans 15 residues. The CDR3 DNA follows: TGTGCCAGCAGCTTGTTGGGACAGACTAATCAGCCCCAGCATTTT. Translated: CASSLLGQTNQPQHF.

This clone was counted once. J is TRBJ2-5 and V is TRBV5-4; TRBD2 matches 14 bases. The V segment lost 2 bases and the J segment 5 bases; nucleotides outside the gene matches: 17. The germline gives CDR1 SGHNT, CDR2 YYREEE (reference sequence). The CDR3 is made up of 20 amino acids. Here the CDR3 reads CASSFDPIKTSGRALETQYF. Written as DNA, the CDR3 is TGTGCCAGCAGCTTCGATCCAATCAAGACTAGCGGGAGGGCCTTGGAGACCCAGTACTTC.

This clone was counted once. This sequence joins TRBV12-3 or TRBV12-4 and TRBJ2-7; D uncertain. This CDR3 comprises 13 residues. Trimming shortened V by 0 bases and J by 4 bases, and 7 bases separated the two germline ends. The CDR3 region has the DNA TGTGCCAGCAGTTTAGCTCCTCAGTACGAGCAGTACTTC. This sequence encodes CASSLAPQYEQYF.

The rearrangement links TRBV11-3 to TRBJ2-1, with D possibly TRBD1 on 5 matching bases. The CDR3 length is 12 residues. Germline V gives CDR1 SGHNT, CDR2 YENEEA. Trimming removed 1 base from V and 9 bases from J, with 7 bases in between. The CDR3 protein is CASSLGQGEQFF. CDR3 coding DNA: TGTGCCAGCAGCTTAGGTCAGGGTGAGCAGTTCTTC.

V gene TRBV4-3 combines with J gene TRBJ1-2, with D perhaps matching TRBD1 (6 bases). CDR1 and CDR2 (germline): LGHNA, YSLEER. Trimming removed 3 bases at V and 7 bases at J, with 15 bases between. The CDR3 loop spans 14 amino acids. The CDR3 sequence is CASSHRSTGFGYTF. The CDR3 nucleotides read TGCGCCAGCAGCCACCGCAGCACAGGGTTTGGCTACACCTTC.

The V gene is TRBV4-3, the J gene TRBJ2-2; the D gene is possibly TRBD2 (6 bases). CDR1 and CDR2 from the germline V gene are LGHNA and YSLEER. Trimming stripped 4 bases from V and 8 bases from J, with 23 bases between. This CDR3 comprises 17 residues. CDR3 protein: CASSPGVGWNRSGELFF. CDR3 sequence (DNA): TGCGCCAGCAGCCCGGGAGTGGGGTGGAACCGATCAGGGGAGCTGTTTTTT.

V usage is TRBV2 and J usage is TRBJ1-2; D perhaps matches TRBD1 (5 bases). This CDR3 spans 15 amino acids. Germline V lookup: CDR1 SNHLY, CDR2 FYNNEI. Trimming stripped 1 base from V and 4 bases from J, with 13 bases between. CDR3 in amino acids: CASSEGPGGPYGYTF. The CDR3 region has the DNA TGTGCCAGCAGTGAAGGTCCCGGGGGACCCTATGGCTACACCTTC.

On this clone itself: The sample carries other DNA sequences with the same CDR3. The CDR3 DNA follows: TGTGCCAGCAGCTTAGGCGTCTCTGGAAACACCATATATTTT. It encodes CASSLGVSGNTIYF. V usage is TRBV7-9 and J usage is TRBJ1-3; no definite D call. Trimming left V 1 base short and J 0 bases short, with 4 bases between. This CDR3 contains 14 residues. CDR1 SEHNR and CDR2 FQNEAQ come from the germline V gene (reference sequence).

The V and J genes are TRBV7-2 and TRBJ2-2; tentative D call: TRBD2 (6 bases). This CDR3 comprises 18 residues. CDR1 is SGHTA and CDR2 is FQGNSA in the germline V gene. Trimming left V 1 base short and J 5 bases short, with 20 bases between. CDR3 residues: CASSLVQLGLRLTGELFF. The CDR3 nucleotides read TGTGCCAGCAGCTTAGTCCAGTTGGGACTCCGATTAACCGGGGAGCTGTTTTTT. The variable domain in full, completed from reference TRBV7-2 and TRBJ2-2, reads GAGVSQSPSNKVTEKGKDVELRCDPISGHTALYWYRQSLGQGLEFLIYFQGNSAPDKSGLPSDRFSAERTGGSVSTLTIQRTQQEDSAVYLCASSLVQLGLRLTGELFFGEGSRLTVL.

This clone is a singleton in its sample. This rearrangement joins TRBV6-5 to TRBJ2-7; possibly TRBD2 for D (7 bases). Trimming took off 6 bases at V and 4 bases at J, with 13 bases between the two ends. The CDR3 runs to 13 residues. Germline V CDR1 and CDR2: MNHEY, SVGAGI. CDR3 sequence: CASRGGAIYEQYF. The CDR3 nucleotides are TGTGCCAGCAGAGGGGGGGCTATTTACGAGCAGTACTTC.

The genes are TRBV9 and TRBJ1-4, with D perhaps matching TRBD1 (6 bases). V was cut by 4 bases and J by 8 bases, with 18 bases left in between. Germline CDR1 and CDR2: SGDLS and YYNGEE. This CDR3 has 15 amino acids. In DNA form, the CDR3 reads TGTGCCAGCAGCCCCCGGGCCGAGGGGGGGGAAAAACTGTTTTTT. Translating it yields CASSPRAEGGEKLFF. The full variable domain, completed using reference TRBV9 and TRBJ1-4, is DSGVTQTPKHLITATGQRVTLRCSPRSGDLSVYWYQQSLDQGLQFLIQYYNGEERAKGNILERFSAQQFPDLHSELNLSSLELGDSALYFCASSPRAEGGEKLFFGSGTQLSVL.

This chain joins TRBV3-1 (or the pseudogene TRBV3-2) and TRBJ1-4, with a tentative D call TRBD1 (5 bases). Germline-derived CDR1 and CDR2 are LGHDT and YNNKEL (reference sequence). The CDR3 is 12 amino acids. Trimming cost V 6 bases and J 7 bases, with 9 bases left between them. CDR3 nucleotide sequence: TGTGCCAGCAGGGACAAGTTTGAAAAACTGTTTTTT. Its protein is CASRDKFEKLFF.

The table lists this clone with a count of one. The rearrangement joins TRBV7-8 to TRBJ2-1, with no clear D. Between the trimmed V and J ends, which lost 0 bases and 0 bases, there was a span of 9 bases. Germline V gene sequence: CDR1 SGHVS, CDR2 FQNEAQ. CDR3 length equals 16 residues. The CDR3 DNA reads TGTGCCAGCAGCTTAGCCCTATCTCACTCCTACAATGAGCAGTTCTTC. The encoded protein is CASSLALSHSYNEQFF. The full variable domain, with the rest looked up from reference TRBV7-8 and TRBJ2-1, is GAGVSQSPRYKVAKRGQDVALRCDPISGHVSLFWYQQALGQGPEFLTYFQNEAQLDKSGLPSDRFFAERPEGSVSTLKIQRTQQEDSAVYLCASSLALSHSYNEQFFGPGTRLTVL.

The V gene is TRBV12-3 or TRBV12-4, the J gene TRBJ2-5, with D uncertain. The CDR3 is 13 amino acids. V was pared by 3 bases and J by 1 base, with 6 bases between. As DNA, the CDR3 is TGTGCCAGCAGTTTCAGATCCCAAGAGACCCAGTACTTC. This codes for CASSFRSQETQYF.

The gene calls are TRBV27 and TRBJ1-1, with 9 bases identical to TRBD1. CDR1 is MNHEY, CDR2 SMNVEV, per germline (reference sequence). V lost 7 bases and J lost 4; bases outside the gene matches: 7. CDR3 length: 14 amino acids. This CDR3 reads CASKWTGAGTEAFF. DNA of the CDR3: TGTGCCAGCAAATGGACAGGGGCTGGCACTGAAGCTTTCTTT.

The chain is built from TRBV28 and TRBJ1-1; D gene unclear. CDR1 is MDHEN, CDR2 SYDVKM, per germline. V lost 6 bases, J lost 0 bases, and 11 bases lay in between. CDR3 length equals 14 residues. The CDR3: CASSPSRVNTEAFF. The CDR3 nucleotides read TGTGCCAGCAGCCCGAGTCGGGTGAACACTGAAGCTTTCTTT.

This chain uses TRBV7-2 with TRBJ2-1, with D maybe TRBD2 (7 bases). The CDR3 loop spans 15 amino acids. The V end lost 4 bases, the J end lost 10 bases, and 20 bases lay between the germline ends. The germline gives CDR1 SGHTA, CDR2 FQGNSA. The CDR3 spells CASSSQRGGPTEQFF. DNA of the CDR3: TGTGCCAGCAGCTCGCAGAGGGGGGGCCCCACAGAGCAGTTCTTC.

V gene TRBV6-5 combines with J gene TRBJ1-1; 7 positions agree with TRBD1. The CDR3 sequence is 14 residues long. Unmatched junction bases numbered 4, after V lost 5 bases and J lost 1 base. In germline, CDR1 is MNHEY, CDR2 SVGAGI. CDR3 in amino acids: CASSRGRENTEAFF. The CDR3 DNA reads as TGTGCCAGCAGTAGGGGGCGGGAGAACACTGAAGCTTTCTTT.

This sequence joins TRBV4-2 and TRBJ2-7; 11 positions agree with TRBD1. Looked up from germline, CDR1 is LGHNA and CDR2 is YNFKEQ. Germline trimming cut 4 bases from V and 3 bases from J; bases unmatched to any gene: 5. This CDR3 contains 15 residues. The CDR3 bases are TGTGCCAGCAGCCGCGGGACAGGGGGTATCTACGAGCAGTACTTC. This sequence encodes CASSRGTGGIYEQYF.

This clone was seen once. The rearrangement links TRBV7-9 to TRBJ1-4; D remains unclear. This CDR3 spans 16 amino acids. The germline gives CDR1 SEHNR, CDR2 FQNEAQ (reference sequence). V lost 1 base to trimming and J lost 5 bases, with 14 bases between them. This chain's CDR3 is CASSLGSVFPNEKLFF. CDR3 bases: TGTGCCAGCAGCTTAGGGTCAGTGTTCCCGAATGAAAAACTGTTTTTT.

This clone was recorded a few times. The chain couples TRBV4-2 to TRBJ2-7; maybe TRBD2 (5 bases). Trimming took off 0 bases at V and 0 bases at J, with 12 bases between the two ends. The CDR3 is 16 amino acids. The germline V gene encodes CDR1 LGHNA and CDR2 YNFKEQ. In nucleotides, the CDR3 is TGTGCCAGCAGCCAAGAAGAGGGTCGTAGCTCCTACGAGCAGTACTTC. This translates into CASSQEEGRSSYEQYF.

In its sample, this clone was seen a few times. The rearrangement joins TRBV10-3 to TRBJ2-7, with 12 bases fitting TRBD1. The CDR3 loop spans 13 amino acids. With V trimmed by 3 bases and J by 9 bases, 3 bases remained unmatched. CDR1 and CDR2 from the germline V gene are ENHRY and SYGVKD. The CDR3 DNA sequence: TGTGCCATCAGTGATGGGACAGGGGGCCTGCAGTACTTC. Its translation: CAISDGTGGLQYF.

The chain couples TRBV30 to TRBJ1-6, with 9 positions matching TRBD1. After removal of 3 bases from V and 5 bases from J, the junction contained 8 bases not matched to a gene. Germline lookup yields CDR1 GTSNPN and CDR2 SVGIG (reference sequence). This CDR3 is built from 16 residues. The CDR3 sequence is CAWRGGWTGDNSPLHF. The CDR3 DNA follows: TGTGCCTGGAGGGGCGGATGGACAGGGGATAATTCACCCCTCCACTTT.

In this sample, this clone turned up once. The chain combines TRBV14 with TRBJ1-2, with 11 bases fitting TRBD1. The CDR3 loop spans 16 amino acids. The V and J ends lost 1 base and 5 bases, in that order; junction bases with no gene match: 6. In germline, CDR1 is SGHDN, CDR2 FVKESK. The DNA of the CDR3 is TGTGCCAGCAGCCAAGTACTTGGGACAGGGGGTTATGGCTACACCTTC. It codes for CASSQVLGTGGYGYTF.

The chain employs TRBV10-3 and TRBJ1-1; 9 bases align to TRBD1. After removal of 2 bases from V and 11 bases from J, the junction contained 9 bases not matched to a gene. Germline V gene sequence: CDR1 ENHRY, CDR2 SYGVKD. This CDR3 is 14 amino acids long. This chain's CDR3 is CAISERDREFGAFF. The CDR3 DNA is TGTGCCATCAGTGAGAGGGACAGGGAGTTCGGCGCTTTCTTT.